These T cell receptor beta chains were read from a single sample in a study of T cells in Graves' hyperthyroidism and ophthalmopathy. In TCRdb, the multiplex PCR reads were re-called with MiXCR into one record per CDR3 protein. The sample contains fewer than 600,000 distinct CDR3 sequences, about 15% of which appear only once. The sequenced sample was blood. The receptors stem from a woman aged 18-29 years with Graves' hyperthyroidism. CDR3s include the opening cysteine and the closing phenylalanine or tryptophan. A D gene is named only where the DNA matches it firmly. The listing skips clone size in some rows; elsewhere it reads once, few, many or a size class.

size: many
V: TRBV11-1
J: TRBJ1-2
D: NA
DNA: TGTGCCAGCAGCTTAGGATCAGACAGGAGACGCTATGGCTACACCTTC
CDR3: CASSLGSDRRRYGYTF

size: many
V: TRBV11-3
J: TRBJ2-3
D: TRBD2
DNA: TGTGCCAGCAGCTTTAGCGGGAGCGCAGATACGCAGTATTTT
CDR3: CASSFSGSADTQYF

size: many
V: TRBV4-1
J: TRBJ1-1
D: NA
DNA: TGCGCCAGCAGCCAAGATCCGGGGAAGGTGGAAGCTTTCTTT
CDR3: CASSQDPGKVEAFF

size: NA
V: TRBV27
J: TRBJ2-7
D: NA
DNA: TGTGCCAGCAGTTTAGATGGGGACGAGCAGTACTTC
CDR3: CASSLDGDEQYF

size: few
V: TRBV5-5
J: TRBJ1-2
D: NA
DNA: TGTGCCAGCACCCTGGGGGAGGGTTTCTATGGCTACACCTTC
CDR3: CASTLGEGFYGYTF

size: many
V: TRBV5-5
J: TRBJ1-5
D: NA
DNA: TGTGCCAGCAGCTTGGGGCTAAGGGCCGATCAGCCCCAGCATTTT
CDR3: CASSLGLRADQPQHF

size: NA
V: TRBV6-1
J: TRBJ1-1
D: NA
DNA: TGTGCCAGCAAAACCATCAGGGGTTCCGAGAAGAACACTGAAGCTTTCTTT
CDR3: CASKTIRGSEKNTEAFF

size: many
V: TRBV11-3
J: TRBJ2-1
D: TRBD2
DNA: TGTGCCAGCAGCTTTGGACTAGCGGGAGTCTACAATGAGCAGTTCTTC
CDR3: CASSFGLAGVYNEQFF

size: NA
V: TRBV7-9
J: TRBJ2-7
D: NA
DNA: TGTGCCAGCAGCTTAGTTGAATTAGGGTTCGGGAAGCAGTACTTC
CDR3: CASSLVELGFGKQYF

size: many
V: TRBV11-2
J: TRBJ1-2
D: TRBD1
DNA: TGTGCCAGCAGCCGGTTGACAGGGAACTATGGCTACACCTTC
CDR3: CASSRLTGNYGYTF

size: many
V: TRBV28
J: TRBJ2-3
D: TRBD1
DNA: TGTGCCAGCAGTTTAGGGGGGACAGGGAAAGATACGCAGTATTTT
CDR3: CASSLGGTGKDTQYF

size: many
V: TRBV12-3/TRBV12-4
J: TRBJ2-3
D: NA
DNA: TGTGCCAGCAGTTTTCGACTAGAAGATACGCAGTATTTT
CDR3: CASSFRLEDTQYF